This record concerns one T cell receptor beta chain sequence. Its antigen is unknown. Germline loops: CDR1 SGHDN, CDR2 FVKESK. The CDR3 spans 15 residues. The V end lost 3 bases, the J end lost 6 bases, and 15 bases lay between the germline ends. Each TCR beta library was made by quantitative 5'-RACE that incorporated molecular barcodes. TCRdb analysed the 5' RACE reads with MiXCR anew, one entry per CDR3 protein. The sample consists of under 250,000 distinct CDR3 sequences, roughly a third of them appearing once. This sample was included in a study of CD8 T cells in ankylosing spondylitis. Broader study findings: Within ankylosing spondylitis blood, a TCR beta motif made up of eight or nine highly homologous variants appeared to be characteristic.

The sequencing input was blood, either unsorted or a sorted T cell fraction (not recorded which). The chain carries TRBV14 and TRBJ2-1; D uncertain. This receptor was taken from a male donor with ankylosing spondylitis or in good health (not recorded which). CDR3 protein: CASSQLGTVGNEQFF. The CDR3 region has the DNA TGTGCCAGCAGCCAGTTAGGAACGGTGGGCAATGAGCAGTTCTTC.